Listed below are T cell receptor beta chains from one sample, sequenced in a study of blood T cell repertoires in COVID-19. Produced via immunoSEQ multiplex PCR; TCRdb's table is partial and in-frame only. The profile shows some 140,000 clones, around 79% of them singletons. The sequenced sample consisted of peripheral blood. These receptors all come from an elderly man with acute or convalescent COVID-19. CDR3s leave out the opening cysteine and the closing phenylalanine or tryptophan.

j_call | v_call | cdr3_aa
TRBJ1-4 | TRBV29-1 | SVGEYYEKLF
TRBJ2-3 | TRBV11-3 | ASAEGGPIDTQY
TRBJ2-5 | TRBV11-3 | ASSRSSGGADRMETQY
TRBJ2-7 | TRBV11-3 | ASSLGGQLTYEQY
TRBJ2-3 | TRBV5-1 | ASSSQGPDTQY
TRBJ2-1 | TRBV5-4 | ASSIRGSSYNEQF
TRBJ1-1 | TRBV24-1 | ATSGTVDTEAF
TRBJ2-3 | TRBV5-1 | ASSLGQGSTDTQY
TRBJ2-7 | TRBV7-2 | ASSPGRGYEQY
TRBJ2-3 | TRBV7-2 | ASSPPRRGSTDTQY
TRBJ2-3 | TRBV18 | ASSPVYPSPDTQY
TRBJ1-1 | TRBV12-3/TRBV12-4 | ASRPGQGPEAF
TRBJ1-5 | TRBV6-2/TRBV6-3 | ASSSGNQPQH
TRBJ2-1 | TRBV18 | ASSRGQAAFNEQF
TRBJ2-7 | TRBV7-2 | ASSLNRRGQNEQY
TRBJ2-1 | TRBV19 | ASSIGRSSGDHEQF
TRBJ1-5 | TRBV6-5 | ASSSDRGLNQPQH
TRBJ2-7 | TRBV12-5 | ATEGDTTGNHEQY
TRBJ2-3 | TRBV5-1 | ASSLKMSGDTQY
TRBJ2-3 | TRBV30 | AWTQGFTDTQY
TRBJ2-3 | TRBV3-1/TRBV3-2 | ASSQEGGRVGTQY
TRBJ2-5 | TRBV7-9 | ASSLGRQGTQETQY
TRBJ1-4 | TRBV10-3 | AISDEQGDEKLF
TRBJ1-6 | TRBV5-1 | ASSLGTGFSSPLH
TRBJ1-1 | TRBV9 | ASSVAVNTEAF
TRBJ2-4 | TRBV5-4 | ASSLGLSANIQY
TRBJ2-7 | TRBV10-2 | ASSDPLAGALLGEQY
TRBJ2-1 | TRBV9 | ASSNRDRAYNEQF
TRBJ1-6 | TRBV5-1 | ASSLDPGGDSPLH
TRBJ2-5 | TRBV3-1/TRBV3-2 | ASSPYSGGKETQY
TRBJ2-3 | TRBV6-6 | ASSPLSGPVPTDTQY
TRBJ2-6 | TRBV6-6 | ASSRGTGISGANVLT
TRBJ2-5 | TRBV5-1 | ASSITGTGDQETQY
TRBJ1-2 | TRBV18 | ASSQRESNYGYT
TRBJ2-2 | TRBV10-2 | ASSADRGGKTGELF
TRBJ1-4 | TRBV30 | AWSPGTGNEKLF
TRBJ1-1 | TRBV9 | ASSPQVFTEAF
TRBJ1-5 | TRBV28 | AGTGGNQPQH
TRBJ1-1 | TRBV19 | ASSIQGANTEAF
TRBJ1-3 | TRBV3-1/TRBV3-2 | ASSQGVGSGGNTIY
TRBJ1-1 | TRBV6-5 | ASRSDRARDTEAF
TRBJ2-2 | TRBV2 | ASRQGGTGELF